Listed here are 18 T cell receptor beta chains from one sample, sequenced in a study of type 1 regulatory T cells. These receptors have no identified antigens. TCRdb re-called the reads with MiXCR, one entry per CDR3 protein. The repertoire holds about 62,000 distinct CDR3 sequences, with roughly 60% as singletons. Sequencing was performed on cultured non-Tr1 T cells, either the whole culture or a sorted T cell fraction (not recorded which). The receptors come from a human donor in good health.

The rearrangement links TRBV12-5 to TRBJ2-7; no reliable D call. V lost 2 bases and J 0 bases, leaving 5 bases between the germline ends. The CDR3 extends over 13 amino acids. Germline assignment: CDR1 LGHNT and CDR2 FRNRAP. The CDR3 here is CASGLMGSYEQYF. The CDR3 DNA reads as TGTGCTAGTGGTTTGATGGGCTCCTACGAGCAGTACTTC.

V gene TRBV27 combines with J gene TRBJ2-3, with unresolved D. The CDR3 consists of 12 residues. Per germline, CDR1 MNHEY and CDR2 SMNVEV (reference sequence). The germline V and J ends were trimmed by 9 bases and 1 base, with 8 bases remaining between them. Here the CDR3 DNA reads TGTGCCAGTTCGCGTGGCACAGATACGCAGTATTTT. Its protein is CASSRGTDTQYF.

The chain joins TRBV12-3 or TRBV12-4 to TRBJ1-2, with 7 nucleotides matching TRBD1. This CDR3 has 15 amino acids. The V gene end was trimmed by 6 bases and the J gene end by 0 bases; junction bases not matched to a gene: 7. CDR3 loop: CASSPDGQANYGYTF. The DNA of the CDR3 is TGTGCCAGCAGCCCAGACGGACAGGCTAACTATGGCTACACCTTC.

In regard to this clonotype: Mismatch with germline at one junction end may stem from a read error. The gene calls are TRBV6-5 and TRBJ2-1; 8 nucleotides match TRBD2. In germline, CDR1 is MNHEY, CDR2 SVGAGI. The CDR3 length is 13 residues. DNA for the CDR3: TGCGCCAGCAGGGCTAGCGGGTACAATGAGCAGTTCTTC. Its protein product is CASRASGYNEQFF.

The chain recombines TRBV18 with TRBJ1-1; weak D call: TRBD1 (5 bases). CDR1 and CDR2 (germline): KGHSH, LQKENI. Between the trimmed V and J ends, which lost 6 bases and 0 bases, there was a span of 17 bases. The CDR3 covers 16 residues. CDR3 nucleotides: TGTGCCAGCTCCCCGCGGGGGGGGGATATGAACACTGAAGCTTTCTTT. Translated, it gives CASSPRGGDMNTEAFF.

The CDR3 nucleotides are TGTGCCAGCAGCTTAGGGGGGCAGGGGGCCTACGAGCAGTACTTC. Its protein is CASSLGGQGAYEQYF. V and J are TRBV7-2 and TRBJ2-7, with 7 positions matching TRBD1. Germline V gives CDR1 SGHTA, CDR2 FQGNSA. The CDR3 contains 15 residues. V dropped 1 base and J dropped 2; count of bases not matched to a gene: 5.

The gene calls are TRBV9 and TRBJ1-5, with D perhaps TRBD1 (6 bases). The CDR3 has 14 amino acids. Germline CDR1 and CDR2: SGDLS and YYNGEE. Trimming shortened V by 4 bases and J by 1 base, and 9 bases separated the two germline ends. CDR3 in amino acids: CASSRGQSNQPQHF. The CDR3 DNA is TGTGCCAGCAGCCGAGGACAGAGCAATCAGCCCCAGCATTTT.

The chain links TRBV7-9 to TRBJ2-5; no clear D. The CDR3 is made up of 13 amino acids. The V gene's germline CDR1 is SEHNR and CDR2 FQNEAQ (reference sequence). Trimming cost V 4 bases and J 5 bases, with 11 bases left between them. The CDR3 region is CASSSPERETQYF. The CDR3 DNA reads TGTGCCAGCAGCTCACCGGAGAGGGAGACCCAGTACTTC.

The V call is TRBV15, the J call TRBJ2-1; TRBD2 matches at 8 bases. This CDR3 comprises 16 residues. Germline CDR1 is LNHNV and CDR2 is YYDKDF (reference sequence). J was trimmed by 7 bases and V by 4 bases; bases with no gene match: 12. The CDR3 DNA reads TGTGCCACCAGCAAATCGAGCGGGAGAATAGTAAATGAGCAGTTCTTC. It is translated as CATSKSSGRIVNEQFF.

In nucleotides, the CDR3 is TGCAGCGGAGGGGGACGTCGATACGAGCAGTACTTC. Its protein is CSGGGRRYEQYF. The gene calls are TRBV20-1 and TRBJ2-7; D is perhaps TRBD1 or TRBD2 (6 bases each). Germline CDR1 and CDR2: DFQATT and SNEGSKA (reference sequence). The CDR3 is 12 amino acids.

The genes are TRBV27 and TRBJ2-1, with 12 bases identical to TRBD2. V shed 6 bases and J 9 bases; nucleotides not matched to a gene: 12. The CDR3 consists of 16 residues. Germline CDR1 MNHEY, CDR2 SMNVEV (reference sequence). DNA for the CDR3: TGTGCCAGCAGGCAATTGACTAGCGGGAGAGCGAGTGAGCAGTTCTTC. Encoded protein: CASRQLTSGRASEQFF.

The CDR3 region is CASSERGRQETQYF. Here the CDR3 DNA reads TGCGCCAGCAGTGAGAGGGGTCGGCAAGAGACCCAGTACTTC. The rearrangement uses TRBV10-2 and TRBJ2-5, with D tentatively TRBD1 (5 bases). Per the germline V gene, CDR1 is WSHSY and CDR2 is SAAADI. Trimming stripped 2 bases from V and 2 bases from J, with 9 bases between. This CDR3 is built from 14 residues.

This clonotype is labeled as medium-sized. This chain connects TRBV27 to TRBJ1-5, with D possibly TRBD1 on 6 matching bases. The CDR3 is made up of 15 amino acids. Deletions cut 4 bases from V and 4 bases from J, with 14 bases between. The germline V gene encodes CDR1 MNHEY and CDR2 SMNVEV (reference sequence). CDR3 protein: CASSSGAQGNQPQHF. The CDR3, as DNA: TGTGCCAGCAGTTCGGGGGCTCAAGGGAATCAGCCCCAGCATTTT.

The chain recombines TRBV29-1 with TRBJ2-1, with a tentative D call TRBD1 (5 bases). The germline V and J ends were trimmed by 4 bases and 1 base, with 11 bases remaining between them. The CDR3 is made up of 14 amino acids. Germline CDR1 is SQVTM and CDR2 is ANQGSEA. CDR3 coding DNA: TGCAGCGTTGCCAGCAGGGCATCCTACAATGAGCAGTTCTTC. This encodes CSVASRASYNEQFF.

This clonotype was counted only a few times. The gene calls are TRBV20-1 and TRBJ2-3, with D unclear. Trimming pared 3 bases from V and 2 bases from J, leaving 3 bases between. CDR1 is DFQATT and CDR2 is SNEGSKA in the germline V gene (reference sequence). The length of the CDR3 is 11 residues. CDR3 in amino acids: CSASPTDTQYF. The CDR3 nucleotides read TGCAGTGCTAGTCCCACAGATACGCAGTATTTT.

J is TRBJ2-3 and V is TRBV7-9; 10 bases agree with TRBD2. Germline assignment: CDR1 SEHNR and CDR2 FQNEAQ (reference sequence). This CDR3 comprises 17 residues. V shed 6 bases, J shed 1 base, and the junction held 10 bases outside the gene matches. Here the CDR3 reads CASRLGLAFGGTDTQYF. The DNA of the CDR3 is TGTGCCAGCAGACTGGGACTAGCGTTCGGGGGCACAGATACGCAGTATTTT.

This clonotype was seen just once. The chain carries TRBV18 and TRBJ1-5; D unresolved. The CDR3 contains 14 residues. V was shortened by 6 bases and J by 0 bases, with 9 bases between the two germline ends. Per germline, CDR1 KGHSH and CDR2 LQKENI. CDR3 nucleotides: TGTGCCAGCTCGTATATTAATAGCAATCAGCCCCAGCATTTT. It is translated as CASSYINSNQPQHF.

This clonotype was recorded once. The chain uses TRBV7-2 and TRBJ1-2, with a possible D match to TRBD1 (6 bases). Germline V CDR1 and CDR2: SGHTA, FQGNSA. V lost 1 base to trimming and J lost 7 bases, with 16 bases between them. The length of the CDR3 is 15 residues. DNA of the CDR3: TGTGCCAGCAGCTTAGTACCAGGGGCGAGGGGTGGCTACACCTTC. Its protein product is CASSLVPGARGGYTF. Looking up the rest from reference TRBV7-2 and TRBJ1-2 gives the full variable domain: GAGVSQSPSNKVTEKGKDVELRCDPISGHTALYWYRQSLGQGLEFLIYFQGNSAPDKSGLPSDRFSAERTGGSVSTLTIQRTQQEDSAVYLCASSLVPGARGGYTFGSGTRLTVV.